This TCR beta chain comes out of a study of blood T cell repertoires in COVID-19. Measured with immunoSEQ multiplex PCR; TCRdb has only the in-frame clones, and not every one. Of 100,000 to 150,000 clones in the sample, 85% were seen once. Trimming shortened V by 2 bases and J by 7 bases, and 12 bases separated the two germline ends. Germline V gene lookup returns CDR1 MNHEY and CDR2 SVGAGI. The CDR3 length is 15 residues. The sequenced sample was peripheral blood. This rearrangement joins TRBV6-5 to TRBJ2-6; perhaps TRBD1 as D (6 bases). The clonotype comes from a woman aged 80 or over with COVID-19, enrolled during active disease. The CDR3 DNA follows: TGTGCCAGCAGTTACGGGGGCTCTAGTGCCAACGTCCTGACTTTC. Translated: CASSYGGSSANVLTF.